A selection of T cell receptor beta chains follows, all from one sample in a study of T-cell reconstitution after alpha-beta-depleted transplantation in children. TCRdb called the PCR reads again in MiXCR, with one record for every CDR3 protein. The sample includes fewer than 350,000 distinct CDR3 sequences, around a tenth of them seen just once. The input for sequencing was peripheral blood, taken 180 days after TCRalphabeta/CD19-depleted stem cell transplant. These receptors originate from a male patient between 2 and 10 years old who had a stem cell transplant for chronic granulomatous disease, so the T cells may come from the graft donor. Each CDR3 is given without its conserved first and last residue. Clone size is given for some rows only: seen once, a few or many times, or a class if the clone is expanded.

V gene: TRBV27
J gene: TRBJ2-7
clone size: many
CDR3 protein: ASSKTSGRPYEQY

V gene: TRBV29-1
J gene: TRBJ2-3
clone size: many
CDR3 protein: SVDAGTDTQY

V gene: TRBV28
J gene: TRBJ2-2
clone size: many
CDR3 protein: ASTDSLGSNTGELF

V gene: TRBV20-1
J gene: TRBJ2-3
clone size: many
CDR3 protein: SASPGGSTDTQY

V gene: TRBV12-3/TRBV12-4
J gene: TRBJ2-2
clone size: many
CDR3 protein: ASSLGIGGNTGELF

V gene: TRBV29-1
J gene: TRBJ2-3
clone size: many
CDR3 protein: SVPGQSPY

V gene: TRBV27
J gene: TRBJ2-7
clone size: many
CDR3 protein: ASTRTSGRSSYEQY

V gene: TRBV3-1
J gene: TRBJ1-1
clone size: many
CDR3 protein: ASTQGKTEAF

V gene: TRBV7-6
J gene: TRBJ2-5
clone size: many
CDR3 protein: ASSLRLAWSETQY

V gene: TRBV9
J gene: TRBJ2-1
clone size: -
CDR3 protein: ASSVAGTSNNEQF

V gene: TRBV20-1
J gene: TRBJ1-2
clone size: many
CDR3 protein: SAPGDSNYGYT

V gene: TRBV7-6
J gene: TRBJ1-1
clone size: many
CDR3 protein: ASSPVSGVNTEAF

V gene: TRBV29-1
J gene: TRBJ2-3
clone size: many
CDR3 protein: SVYEREGTDTQY

V gene: TRBV5-1
J gene: TRBJ2-5
clone size: many
CDR3 protein: ASSLQGAEETQY

V gene: TRBV5-1
J gene: TRBJ2-7
clone size: -
CDR3 protein: ASGLAGPYEQY

V gene: TRBV7-6
J gene: TRBJ2-5
clone size: many
CDR3 protein: ASSLGVATYQETQY

V gene: TRBV20-1
J gene: TRBJ2-5
clone size: many
CDR3 protein: SALGPGSQETQY

V gene: TRBV12-3/TRBV12-4
J gene: TRBJ2-7
clone size: many
CDR3 protein: ASSFGRASYEQY

V gene: TRBV7-2
J gene: TRBJ1-1
clone size: many
CDR3 protein: ASSPKDLTGTEAF

V gene: TRBV11-2
J gene: TRBJ2-3
clone size: many
CDR3 protein: ASSPRVGLAGGPSTDTQY

V gene: TRBV11-1
J gene: TRBJ2-1
clone size: many
CDR3 protein: ASSPTDNEQF

V gene: TRBV28
J gene: TRBJ2-2
clone size: many
CDR3 protein: ASRDPNTGELF

V gene: TRBV13
J gene: TRBJ2-3
clone size: few
CDR3 protein: ASSLRGGITDTQY

V gene: TRBV7-2
J gene: TRBJ1-1
clone size: many
CDR3 protein: ASSLDSGMNTEAF

V gene: TRBV12-3/TRBV12-4
J gene: TRBJ2-7
clone size: -
CDR3 protein: ASRMDISTYEQS

V gene: TRBV12-3/TRBV12-4
J gene: TRBJ2-2
clone size: many
CDR3 protein: ASTIKLAALNTGELF

V gene: TRBV7-2
J gene: TRBJ2-2
clone size: many
CDR3 protein: ATLAGGSTGELF

V gene: TRBV12-3/TRBV12-4
J gene: TRBJ2-1
clone size: many
CDR3 protein: ASSLNHARGNEQF

V gene: TRBV19
J gene: TRBJ2-7
clone size: -
CDR3 protein: ASSKRQGGTYEQY

V gene: TRBV6-5
J gene: TRBJ2-3
clone size: many
CDR3 protein: ASSYSKRTSGRMDTQY

V gene: TRBV7-9
J gene: TRBJ2-7
clone size: many
CDR3 protein: ASSDSGTVSYEQY

V gene: TRBV12-3/TRBV12-4
J gene: TRBJ1-2
clone size: many
CDR3 protein: ASSLLPSRDYT

V gene: TRBV21-1
J gene: TRBJ2-7
clone size: few
CDR3 protein: ASSPPTGVPYEQY

V gene: TRBV14
J gene: TRBJ2-5
clone size: few
CDR3 protein: ATSKRGGAETQY

V gene: TRBV20-1
J gene: TRBJ2-3
clone size: many
CDR3 protein: SAGTGLRDTQY

V gene: TRBV11-1
J gene: TRBJ2-4
clone size: few
CDR3 protein: ASSSPDGRQAKNIQY

V gene: TRBV27
J gene: TRBJ2-5
clone size: many
CDR3 protein: ASTSTGETQY

V gene: TRBV20-1
J gene: TRBJ2-1
clone size: many
CDR3 protein: SARDQYNEQF

V gene: TRBV2
J gene: TRBJ2-7
clone size: few
CDR3 protein: ASNQDRENSYEQY

V gene: TRBV20-1
J gene: TRBJ2-5
clone size: many
CDR3 protein: SAGPLQRGQETQY